These 11 T cell receptor beta chains were sequenced from one sample in a study of blood T cells in healthy people across ages. A J-beta primer mix and a sample-barcoded 5' primer were used in a second PCR of about 7 to 12 cycles. TCRdb processed the 5' RACE reads anew with MiXCR; each CDR3 protein has one entry. The table lists 1.2 million to 1.5 million distinct CDR3 sequences, around two fifths of them singletons. Input material: blood. These receptors were taken from a woman aged 18-30 years in good health.

To note about this clonotype: Germline is not matched at one junction end, which may reflect a read error. The chain uses TRBV9 and TRBJ2-5, with D perhaps matching TRBD1 or TRBD2 (7 bases each). The J call may be faulty, since TRBJ2-7 better matches the DNA end. In germline, CDR1 is SGDLS, CDR2 YYNGEE. The CDR3 is made up of 15 amino acids. CDR3 loop: CTSSEGAGVGYEQYF. Written as DNA, the CDR3 is TGTACCAGCAGTGAGGGGGCGGGAGTCGGGTACGAGCAGTACTTC.

The V gene is TRBV12-3 or TRBV12-4, the J gene TRBJ2-5; TRBD2 agrees at 12 bases. The CDR3 has 16 residues. V gave up 1 base and J gave up 4 bases; unmatched junction bases: 4. The CDR3 nucleotides are TGTGCCAGCAGTTTAGTGCTAGCGGGAGGGATAGAGACCCAGTACTTC. Its translation is CASSLVLAGGIETQYF.

The chain has TRBV20-1 and TRBJ2-3; D gene uncertain. The CDR3 sequence is 14 residues long. Trimming removed 6 bases from V and 1 base from J, with 14 bases in between. Looked up from germline, CDR1 is DFQATT and CDR2 is SNEGSKA (reference sequence). The CDR3, as DNA: TGCAGTGCCCCCCGCCCAGCCCGCACAGATACGCAGTATTTT. Protein product: CSAPRPARTDTQYF.

The rearrangement uses TRBV6-1 and TRBJ2-7; the D is unclear. CDR1 is MNHNS and CDR2 is SASEGT in the germline V gene. V was trimmed by 3 bases and J by 7 bases, leaving 10 bases between them. There are 12 residues in the CDR3. The CDR3 loop is CASSDWGREQYF. The CDR3 nucleotides read TGTGCCAGCAGTGATTGGGGTCGGGAGCAGTACTTC.

This clonotype showed up just once. This chain uses TRBV9 with TRBJ2-5; 7 nucleotides line up with TRBD2. Trimming took 0 bases from V and 11 from J; bases not matched to a gene: 13. The CDR3 length is 15 residues. Germline V gives CDR1 SGDLS, CDR2 YYNGEE. The CDR3 is CASSVGTRTYNEQYF. In nucleotides, the CDR3 is TGTGCCAGCAGCGTAGGGACTAGGACTTACAATGAGCAGTACTTC.

The chain has TRBV25-1 and TRBJ1-2; tentatively, D is TRBD1 (6 bases). The CDR3 sequence is 15 residues long. Trimming removed 5 bases at V and 5 bases at J, with 18 bases between. Germline CDR1 reads MGHDK; CDR2 reads SYGVNS. The CDR3 spells CASSPQGIPAYGYTF. CDR3 coding DNA: TGTGCCAGCAGTCCACAGGGTATCCCTGCGTATGGCTACACCTTC.

Regarding this clonotype: The junction shows a germline mismatch at one end, possibly a read error. This chain connects TRBV7-8 to TRBJ2-5, with 8 positions matching TRBD2. The CDR3 has 16 amino acids. Germline V gene data show CDR1 as SGHVS and CDR2 as FQNEAQ. The CDR3 spells CTSSLSGGRMAETQYF. In DNA form, the CDR3 reads TGTACCAGCAGCTTAAGTGGCGGGAGGATGGCAGAGACCCAGTACTTC.

The J gene is TRBJ1-1, the V gene TRBV7-2; 7 bases are shared with TRBD1. The CDR3 loop spans 15 amino acids. The V gene end was trimmed by 4 bases and the J gene end by 5 bases; junction bases not matched to a gene: 10. Germline loops: CDR1 SGHTA, CDR2 FQGNSA. The CDR3 here is CASSSPWQGGTEAFF. For the CDR3, the DNA is TGTGCCAGCAGCTCCCCTTGGCAGGGGGGGACTGAAGCTTTCTTT.

This clonotype was seen just once. The chain joins TRBV12-5 to TRBJ2-7; D might be TRBD1 (5 bases). Trimming shortened V by 3 bases and J by 1 base, and 19 bases separated the two germline ends. Germline CDR1 reads LGHNT; CDR2 reads FRNRAP. CDR3 size: 17 residues. The CDR3 reads CASGLPGEGDRSYEQYF. The CDR3 DNA is TGTGCTAGTGGTTTACCAGGCGAAGGGGATAGGTCCTACGAGCAGTACTTC.

The chain has TRBV11-2 and TRBJ2-1, with 7 bases lining up with TRBD2. Trimming took 7 bases from V and 7 from J; bases not matched to a gene: 13. Germline V gene data show CDR1 as SGHAT and CDR2 as FQNNGV. The CDR3 is 15 residues long. The CDR3 coding sequence is TGTGCCAGCACCAACCCTGAACTAGCGTTTAATGAGCAGTTCTTC. Its translation is CASTNPELAFNEQFF. The entire variable domain, with the rest obtained from reference TRBV11-2 and TRBJ2-1, is as follows: EAGVAQSPRYKIIEKRQSVAFWCNPISGHATLYWYQQILGQGPKLLIQFQNNGVVDDSQLPKDRFSAERLKGVDSTLKIQPAKLEDSAVYLCASTNPELAFNEQFFGPGTRLTVL.

The V gene is TRBV7-6, the J gene TRBJ1-2; 9 bases are a match to TRBD1. Trimming took 1 base from V and 2 from J; bases not matched to a gene: 8. Looked up from germline, CDR1 is SGHVS and CDR2 is FNYEAQ. This CDR3 comprises 17 residues. The CDR3 DNA sequence: TGTGCCAGCAGCTTAGAGCGGGCGGGGACAGGGAACTATGGCTACACCTTC. Translation: CASSLERAGTGNYGYTF.